This paragraph covers one TCR beta chain sequence. The antigen is undetermined. It was through 5'RACE template switching that TCR cDNA was made, with a universal primer site and UMIs added. TCRdb redid the calling of the 5' RACE reads with MiXCR, one entry per CDR3 protein. The table has 300,000 or so distinct CDR3 sequences, 6.8% seen once. This specimen comes from a study of T cells after yellow fever vaccination. V was clipped by 1 base and J by 9 bases, with 8 bases between them. Germline V gene sequence: CDR1 SEHNR, CDR2 FQNEAQ (reference sequence). The CDR3 extends over 12 amino acids. Broader study findings: The secondary T-cell response peaked on day 5, not day 15, but was weaker. Some clonotypes were seen in both the CD4 and the CD8 compartments. These made up a small share and likely arose from convergent recombination.

The sequence derives from a man younger than 35 who received the YFV17D yellow fever vaccine. Specimen: PBMCs, collected about 41 days after the first yellow fever vaccination. J is TRBJ2-3 and V is TRBV7-9; no definite D call. CDR3 protein: CASSLVALTQYF. CDR3 coding DNA: TGTGCCAGCAGCTTAGTGGCATTAACGCAGTATTTT.